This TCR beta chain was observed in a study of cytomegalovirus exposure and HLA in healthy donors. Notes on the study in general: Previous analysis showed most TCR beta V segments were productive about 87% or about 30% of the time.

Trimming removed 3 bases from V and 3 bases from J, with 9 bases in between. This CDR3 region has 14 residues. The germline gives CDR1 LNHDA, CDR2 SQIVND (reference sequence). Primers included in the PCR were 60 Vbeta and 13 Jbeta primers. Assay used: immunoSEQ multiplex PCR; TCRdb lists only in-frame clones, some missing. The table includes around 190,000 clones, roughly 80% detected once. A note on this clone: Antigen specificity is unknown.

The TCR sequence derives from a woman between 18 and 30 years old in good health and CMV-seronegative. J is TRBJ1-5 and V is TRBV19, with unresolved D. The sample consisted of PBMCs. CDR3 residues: CASSMEAINQPQHF. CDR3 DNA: TGTGCCAGTAGTATGGAGGCCATCAATCAGCCCCAGCATTTT.